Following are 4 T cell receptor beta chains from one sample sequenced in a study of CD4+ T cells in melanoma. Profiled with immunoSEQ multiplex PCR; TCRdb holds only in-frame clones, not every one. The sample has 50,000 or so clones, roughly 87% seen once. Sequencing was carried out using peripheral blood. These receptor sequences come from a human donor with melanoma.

The CDR3 sequence: CASSSGTGNSYEQYF. CDR3 bases: TGTGCCAGCAGCTCCGGGACAGGCAACTCCTACGAGCAGTACTTC. V is TRBV7-9 and J is TRBJ2-7; 8 bases are a match to TRBD1. The CDR3 totals 15 residues. J lost 0 bases, V lost 4 bases, and 5 bases had no gene match. Per germline, CDR1 SEHNR and CDR2 FQNEAQ (reference sequence).

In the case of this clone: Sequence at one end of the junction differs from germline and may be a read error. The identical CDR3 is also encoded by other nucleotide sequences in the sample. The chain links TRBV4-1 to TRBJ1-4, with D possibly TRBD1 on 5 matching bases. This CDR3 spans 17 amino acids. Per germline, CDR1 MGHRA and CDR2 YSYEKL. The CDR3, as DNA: TGCGCCAGCAGCCAGGAGACCGACAGAGCAACTAATGAAAAATTGTTTTTT. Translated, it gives CASSQETDRATNEKLFF.

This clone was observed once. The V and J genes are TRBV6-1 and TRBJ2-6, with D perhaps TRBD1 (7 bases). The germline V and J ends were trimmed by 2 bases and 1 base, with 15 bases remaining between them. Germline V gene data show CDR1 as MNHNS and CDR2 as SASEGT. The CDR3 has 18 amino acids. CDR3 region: CASSEWRGRLSGANVLTF. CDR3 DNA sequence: TGTGCCAGCAGTGAATGGAGGGGGCGCTTATCTGGGGCCAACGTCCTGACTTTC.

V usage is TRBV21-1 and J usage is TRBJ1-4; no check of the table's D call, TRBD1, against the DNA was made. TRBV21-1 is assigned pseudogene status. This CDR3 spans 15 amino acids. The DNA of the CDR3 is TGTGCCAGCCGACAGGGTTCCCGAGTTAATGAAAAACTGTTTTTT. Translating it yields CASRQGSRVNEKLFF.